Within the sample, the clone carrying this TCR beta chain is medium-sized. Trimming left V 3 bases short and J 4 bases short, with 13 bases between. The germline V gene encodes CDR1 MRHNA and CDR2 SNTAGT. The CDR3 runs 15 residues. This sample was included in a study of prognosis after radiotherapy for stage I lung cancer. Two-round multiplex PCR on genomic DNA was the method by which TCR beta CDR3 was amplified. First-round PCR amplification was performed with primers specific to each TRBV and TRBJ gene. One entry per CDR3 protein results from TCRdb running MiXCR on the multiplex PCR reads. The sample contains roughly 26,000 distinct CDR3 sequences, 25% to 35% of which appear only once.

This TCR came from a donor older than 45 with non-small cell lung cancer. The rearrangement uses TRBV6-4 and TRBJ1-3, with TRBD1 as a possible D gene (6 bases). The material was PBMCs, obtained before or after stereotactic body radiation therapy (not recorded which). The CDR3 sequence: CASSEQGRGGNTIYF. The CDR3 DNA reads TGTGCCAGCAGTGAACAAGGCAGGGGAGGAAACACCATATATTTT.